This T cell receptor beta chain appears in the sequencing data of a study of T cells after posttransplantation cyclophosphamide (dated by TCRdb to 2015 to 2016). The study in broad terms: The study tracked T cell repertoire reconstitution by TRB sequencing after myeloablative bone marrow transplantation using posttransplantation cyclophosphamide as GVHD prophylaxis. Samples from around 40 PTCy-treated patients and approximately 15 related bone marrow donors of those patients were subjected to antigen receptor sequencing. TRB sequencing was performed on blood from all 34 PTCy patients with 1-year posttransplant specimens. In 3 patients, TRB sequencing was also performed on up to 3 more blood samples taken 2 to 5.2 years after transplant, and in a handful of patients, pretransplant blood was also TRB-sequenced. TRA and TRB clonality were tightly correlated in several samples, so subsequent TCR analyses focused on TRB only. Public TRB sequences were queried against a database of over 3,500 sequences associated with responses to pathogens, tumor antigens, self-antigens and alloantigens. The research as a whole found: Across the roughly 48 patients, TRB clonality was highly associated with recipient CMV seropositivity and CMV reactivation, and diversity with PTCy was similar to that in the CNI/methotrexate controls. Donor-recipient similarity was low at 1-2 months but increased during the first year, and donor CD8+ memory clones often dominated later blood repertoires. The TRB repertoires of T cells infiltrating skin or GI tract showed only limited overlap with the TRB repertoires of T cells in blood.

Related bone marrow donors provided peripheral blood samples on the day of marrow donation. Peripheral blood and bone marrow mononuclear cells were isolated by Ficoll-Hypaque density centrifugation and were cryopreserved. CD4+ and CD8+ T cells, including naive and memory subsets, were sorted by FACS on a FACSAria II. This clone was seen a few times. Its antigen is not yet known. Base qualities are not provided; no much larger clone lies one nucleotide away. Genomic DNA was used for TRB sequencing, which was performed with the immunoSEQ assay at survey resolution or with the hsTCRB kit. Per the original workflow: Initial read processing used immunoSEQ software, and repertoire analyses used the LymphoSeq R package. Clonality was computed as 1 minus normalized Shannon entropy, and a Gini coefficient was also calculated for each TRB dataset. Phenotypes of unsorted samples were inferred by mapping TRB sequences from sorted subsets of the recipient or donor onto unsorted samples of the same recipient. TCRdb stores this immuneACCESS table with in-frame sequences only. Part of the clones is absent; in the studies checked, under half of the shortfall reflects unresolved V genes, and no reason is known for the rest. Clone size and V and J calls were adopted from that table, with D and trimming inferred from the DNA. This sample comprises roughly 18,000 clones, over 65% of them detected only once. Approximately 9% of the sample rests with the top ten.

The CDR3 spans 15 residues, from the cysteine through the phenylalanine. Only CDR3 DNA remains: 45 bases, in frame from the first base. CDR1 LNHDA and CDR2 SQIVND are derived from the germline V gene (reference sequence). V and J lose 7 bases and 0 bases, and a span of 12 bases separates them. The source material was memory CD4+ T cells sorted from blood. This receptor was identified in a man in his thirties or forties in good health and a related stem cell transplant donor. This sequence uses TRBV19 and TRBJ1-4; the D gene lacks a confident call. Read as DNA, the sequence is TGTGCCAGTACCCCGGCCGGGGCAACTAATGAAAAACTGTTTTTT. Its protein reads: CASTPAGATNEKLFF. When the CDR3 is completed using the reference TRBV19 and TRBJ1-4 genes on either side, the full variable domain is DGGITQSPKYLFRKEGQNVTLSCEQNLNHDAMYWYRQDPGQGLRLIYYSQIVNDFQKGDIAEGYSVSREKKESFPLTVTSAQKNPTAFYLCASTPAGATNEKLFFGSGTQLSVL.